This T cell receptor beta chain was documented in a study of regulatory T cells in long-lasting Graves disease. CDR3 size: 17 residues. Germline-derived CDR1 and CDR2 are DFQATT and SNEGSKA (reference sequence). With 0 bases removed from V and 3 bases from J, the gap between germline ends came to 17 bases. CDR3-region Arm-PCR and iRepertoire HTBI primers produced the TCR beta libraries. TCRdb re-analysed the multiplex PCR reads in MiXCR, keeping a single row per CDR3 protein. The profile shows a few hundred thousand distinct CDR3 sequences, roughly a fifth of them singletons. Time point given: persistent/refractory GD, antithyroid drugs over 5 years with positive TRAb. PBMC-derived RNA was used for the TCR library.

The sequence came from a female donor with Graves disease. V and J are TRBV20-1 and TRBJ2-2; maybe TRBD1 (6 bases). The specimen comprised peripheral blood mononuclear cells (PBMCs), sampled when the disease was refractory, from a patient treated with antithyroid drugs. This CDR3 is CSARDGEKGVYTGELFF. CDR3 coding DNA: TGCAGTGCTAGAGATGGGGAGAAGGGGGTGTACACCGGGGAGCTGTTTTTT.